A selection of T cell receptor beta chains follows, all from one sample in a study of identical twins. MiXCR was run by TCRdb on the 5' RACE reads, yielding one entry per CDR3 protein. The sample lists approximately 300,000 distinct CDR3 sequences, 8.5% to 9.5% occurring once. These records were also assigned to another study, of yellow fever vaccine responses in identical twins.

Material: CD8+ T cells sorted from blood. The receptors were sampled from a young woman in good health. CDR3s include the opening cysteine and the closing phenylalanine or tryptophan. A D gene is named only where the DNA matches it firmly. For some rows the clone size is stated as once, few or many, or as a class when expanded; others skip it.

>15|many|TRBD2|TRBJ2-1|TRBV7-9
TGTGCCAGCAGCGGACTAGGGACTGTCTACAATGAGCAGTTTTTC
CASSGLGTVYNEQFF
>18|few|TRBD2|TRBJ2-1|TRBV15
TGTGCCACCAGTAGAGACAGGGTGAGGGCTAGCGGGAGGGATGAGCAGTTCTTC
CATSRDRVRASGRDEQFF
>15|many|-|TRBJ1-6|TRBV10-3
TGTGCCATCAGTGAGAGGCAGGGCGGAAACTCACCCCTCCACTTT
CAISERQGGNSPLHF
>15|few|TRBD2|TRBJ2-7|TRBV20-1
TGCAGTGCGGGGCTAGCGGAACACCTCTTCTACGAGCAGTACTTC
CSAGLAEHLFYEQYF
>13|few|-|TRBJ2-3|TRBV25-1
TGTGCCAGCAGTGACCGCCAAACAGATACGCAGTATTTT
CASSDRQTDTQYF
>15|few|-|TRBJ2-2|TRBV20-1
TGCAGTGCTAGTGTCCAGGGAGGGAACACCGGGGAGCTGTTTTTT
CSASVQGGNTGELFF
>11|few|-|TRBJ2-1|TRBV30
TGTGCCTGTACGTCAGGGCGGGAGCAGTTCTTC
CACTSGREQFF
>16|-|-|TRBJ2-1|TRBV2
TGTGCCAGCAGTGATACGATGAGGGGGACCCGTCTTGAGCAGTTCTTC
CASSDTMRGTRLEQFF
>15|many|-|TRBJ1-1|TRBV27
TGTGCCAGCAGTTTAAATTTGCAGTTGAACACTGAAGCTTTCTTT
CASSLNLQLNTEAFF
>15|few|-|TRBJ2-1|TRBV4-3
TGCGCCAGCAGCCAAGCGGTAGGCTCCTACAATGAGCAGTTCTTC
CASSQAVGSYNEQFF
>14|-|-|TRBJ2-5|TRBV7-9
TGTGCCAGCAGCTTAGGGGACATTATAGAGACCCAGTACTTC
CASSLGDIIETQYF
>15|many|-|TRBJ2-7|TRBV28
TGTGCCAGCAGTTTCTTAAAAGACAGCTCCTACGAGCAGTACTTC
CASSFLKDSSYEQYF
>12|many|-|TRBJ2-5|TRBV7-9
TGTGCCAGCAGCCAGCTACCGGAGACCCAGTACTTC
CASSQLPETQYF
>16|many|-|TRBJ1-5|TRBV28
TGTGCCAGCTCCCGACCCAGGGAGCCTGTCAATCAGCCCCAGCATTTT
CASSRPREPVNQPQHF
>15|-|-|TRBJ2-7|TRBV5-1
TGCGCCAGCAGCTTGGCCCAGGGTATTTTCTACGAGCAGTACTTC
CASSLAQGIFYEQYF
>16|-|-|TRBJ2-7|TRBV3-1
TGTGCCAGCAGCCGCGGGTCGGGCCCGGGCAGCTACGAGCAGTACTTC
CASSRGSGPGSYEQYF
>16|many|-|TRBJ2-1|TRBV12-3/TRBV12-4
TGTGCCAGCAGCACCGATCTAGCGCCCACCTACAATGAGCAGTTCTTC
CASSTDLAPTYNEQFF
>15|few|-|TRBJ2-2|TRBV27
TGTGCCAGCAGTTTAATGGACTCAAGCGGGCGGGAGCTGTTTTTT
CASSLMDSSGRELFF
>13|many|-|TRBJ2-7|TRBV4-3
TGCGCCAGCAGCCAAGAAGAGGGCTACGAGCAGTACTTC
CASSQEEGYEQYF
>16|many|-|TRBJ1-2|TRBV20-1
TGCAGTGCTACCCTGCTTGAACGACTCGGAGGCTATGGCTACACCTTC
CSATLLERLGGYGYTF
>14|few|-|TRBJ2-7|TRBV6-1
TGTGCCAGCAGTGAAGCTAACCGGGGCTACGAGCAGTACTTC
CASSEANRGYEQYF
>17|many|-|TRBJ2-1|TRBV6-4
TGTGCCAGCAGTGATTCGGTTGGCGGACCCTTTCAAAATGAGCAGTTCTTC
CASSDSVGGPFQNEQFF
>17|few|TRBD2|TRBJ2-5|TRBV27
TGTGCCAGCAGTCCAACCGGGACTAGCGGGAGGAATGAGACCCAGTACTTC
CASSPTGTSGRNETQYF
>16|many|TRBD1|TRBJ2-7|TRBV20-1
TGCAGTGCTAGAGATTTCGCCTCCGGGACAGCATACGAGCAGTACTTC
CSARDFASGTAYEQYF
>12|few|-|TRBJ2-7|TRBV7-9
TGTGCCAGCAGCCAAACTAGTGCCGAGCAGTACTTC
CASSQTSAEQYF
>17|-|TRBD2|TRBJ2-1|TRBV27
TGTGCCAGCAGTTTGCGGCTAGCGGGCTTTTTTGACAATGAGCAGTTCTTC
CASSLRLAGFFDNEQFF
>16|many|-|TRBJ2-7|TRBV29-1
TGCAGCGTTGTGACCCTTGACTTCTCGCTCTCCTACGAGCAGTACTTC
CSVVTLDFSLSYEQYF
>11|few|-|TRBJ2-3|TRBV30
TGTGCCTTCGCCTTGGCAGATACGCAGTATTTT
CAFALADTQYF
>16|-|-|TRBJ2-1|TRBV24-1
TGTGCCACCAGTGATTTGAGCGGGACAGGTGTGAATGAGCAGTTCTTC
CATSDLSGTGVNEQFF
>15|-|TRBD1|TRBJ1-5|TRBV7-8
TGTGCCAGCAGCCCGGACAGGGTCAGCAATCAGCCCCAGCATTTT
CASSPDRVSNQPQHF
>16|few|-|TRBJ2-7|TRBV3-1
TGTGCCAGCAGCCAATTTGGATTGGGCCCCCTCCACGAGCAGTACTTC
CASSQFGLGPLHEQYF
>20|many|-|TRBJ2-2|TRBV5-1
TGCGCCAGCAGCTTGGCCTCGAAAAGAACAGGGAGAGCGGTATCCGGGGAGCTGTTTTTT
CASSLASKRTGRAVSGELFF
>11|few|-|TRBJ1-1|TRBV10-3
TGTGCCATCAAGGAAGGGGGGCAGGCTTTCTTT
CAIKEGGQAFF
>11|many|-|TRBJ1-1|TRBV5-5
TGTGCCAGCAGTCTTGTAATTGAAGCTTTCTTT
CASSLVIEAFF
>13|many|-|TRBJ1-1|TRBV5-1
TGCGCCAGCAGCACCGGGACATTCACTGAAGCTTTCTTT
CASSTGTFTEAFF
>16|-|TRBD1|TRBJ2-3|TRBV24-1
TGTGCCACCAGTGAAATGACAGGGTTGGGCACAGATACGCAGTATTTT
CATSEMTGLGTDTQYF
>15|many|-|TRBJ2-1|TRBV12-3/TRBV12-4
TGTGCCATCCAACAGGGGGGGGCGCTGAACAATGAGCAGTTCTTC
CAIQQGGALNNEQFF
>15|many|-|TRBJ2-3|TRBV25-1
TGTGCCAGCAGTGAAACACTAGCTAGCACAGATACGCAGTATTTT
CASSETLASTDTQYF
>17|-|TRBD2|TRBJ2-3|TRBV11-2
TGTGCCAGCAGCCCGGGGACTAGCGGGACCAGCACAGATACGCAGTATTTT
CASSPGTSGTSTDTQYF
>14|few|-|TRBJ2-5|TRBV29-1
TGCAGCGTTGAACAGGGAATGGGACAAGAGACCCAGTACTTC
CSVEQGMGQETQYF
>14|few|-|TRBJ2-5|TRBV6-2/TRBV6-3
TGTGCCAGCAGTTACGAGGGGCCTTGGGAGACCCAGTACTTC
CASSYEGPWETQYF
>15|-|-|TRBJ2-5|TRBV7-7
TGTGCTAGCAGCTTAGAAACAGGTTATGGAGAGACCCAGTACTTC
CASSLETGYGETQYF
>18|few|TRBD2|TRBJ2-3|TRBV7-8
TGTGCCAGCAGCTGGGGACTAGCGGGAGACCGGGGTTCAGATACGCAGTATTTT
CASSWGLAGDRGSDTQYF
>16|-|TRBD2|TRBJ2-5|TRBV6-1
TGTGCCAGCAGTACCAGGACTAGCGGGGCGCGAGAGACCCAGTACTTC
CASSTRTSGARETQYF
>16|-|TRBD2|TRBJ2-3|TRBV9
TGTGCCAGCAGCGTATGGGAGCGGGGAGGCACAGATACGCAGTATTTT
CASSVWERGGTDTQYF
>14|few|-|TRBJ2-2|TRBV29-1
TGCAGCGTTGATATCTCGGGGGACACCGGGGAGCTGTTTTTT
CSVDISGDTGELFF
>14|-|-|TRBJ2-1|TRBV6-4
TGTGCCAGCAGTGAGGGGGGACTCCCCAATGAGCAGTTCTTC
CASSEGGLPNEQFF
>11|few|-|TRBJ2-1|TRBV27
TGTGCCAGCCTCGACGGGAATGAGCAGTTCTTC
CASLDGNEQFF
>15|-|TRBD1|TRBJ2-1|TRBV7-8
TGTGCCAGCAGCTTAGTAGGGGGCAGGGACAATGAGCAGTTCTTC
CASSLVGGRDNEQFF